These 3 T cell receptor beta chains were all obtained from the same sample, sequenced in a study of control samples from healthy donors and cancer patients. Sequencing used immunoSEQ multiplex PCR; TCRdb keeps in-frame clones, though not all of them. The table has 110,000 to 150,000 clones, 85% to 95% seen once. The sequenced material came from PBMCs. These receptors all come from a man in his fifties or sixties with colorectal cancer.

A single count supports this clone. V usage is TRBV7-2 and J usage is TRBJ1-5, with TRBD1 identical over 7 bases. CDR1 SGHTA and CDR2 FQGNSA come from the germline V gene. V shed 7 bases and J 4 bases; nucleotides not matched to a gene: 13. The CDR3 loop spans 16 amino acids. CDR3 in DNA: TGTGCCAGCACCCAATTCGGGACAGCGACTAATCAGCCCCAGCATTTT. It specifies CASTQFGTATNQPQHF. The full variable domain, with the rest looked up from reference TRBV7-2 and TRBJ1-5, is GAGVSQSPSNKVTEKGKDVELRCDPISGHTALYWYRQSLGQGLEFLIYFQGNSAPDKSGLPSDRFSAERTGGSVSTLTIQRTQQEDSAVYLCASTQFGTATNQPQHFGDGTRLSIL.

This sequence joins TRBV5-6 and TRBJ2-3, with 13 nucleotides matching TRBD2. The germline V gene has CDR1 SGHDT and CDR2 YYEEEE. The CDR3 has 16 amino acids. J was trimmed by 8 bases and V by 1 base; bases with no gene match: 7. The CDR3 sequence: CASSLTSGGAPVTQYF. CDR3 coding DNA: TGTGCCAGCAGCTTGACTAGCGGGGGGGCCCCGGTTACGCAGTATTTT.

The chain uses TRBV2 and TRBJ2-1; D is possibly TRBD2 (6 bases). V was clipped by 1 base and J by 4 bases, with 11 bases between them. CDR3 length: 15 amino acids. Germline V lookup: CDR1 SNHLY, CDR2 FYNNEI. As DNA, the CDR3 is TGTGCCAGCAGTGAAGATTTAGCGGAGTACAATGAGCAGTTCTTC. Its protein product is CASSEDLAEYNEQFF.